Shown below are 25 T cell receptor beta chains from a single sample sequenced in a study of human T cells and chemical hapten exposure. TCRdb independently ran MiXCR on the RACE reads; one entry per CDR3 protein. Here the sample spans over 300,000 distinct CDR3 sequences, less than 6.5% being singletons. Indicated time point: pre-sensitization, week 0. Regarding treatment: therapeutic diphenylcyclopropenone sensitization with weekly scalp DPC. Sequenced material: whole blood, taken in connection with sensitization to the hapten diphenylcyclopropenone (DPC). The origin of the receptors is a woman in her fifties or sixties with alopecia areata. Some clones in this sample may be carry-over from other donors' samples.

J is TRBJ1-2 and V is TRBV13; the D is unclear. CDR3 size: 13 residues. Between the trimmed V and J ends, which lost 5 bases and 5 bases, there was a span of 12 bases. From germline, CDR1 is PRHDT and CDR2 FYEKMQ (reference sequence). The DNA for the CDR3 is TGTGCCAGCAGCCCACGAGAGCTGTATGGCTACACCTTC. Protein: CASSPRELYGYTF.

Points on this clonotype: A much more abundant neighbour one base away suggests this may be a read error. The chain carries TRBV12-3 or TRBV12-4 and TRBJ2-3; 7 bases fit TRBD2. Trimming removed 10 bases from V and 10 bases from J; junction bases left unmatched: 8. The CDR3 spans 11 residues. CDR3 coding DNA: TGTGCCACTTCTGAGCGGGATCCGCAGTATTTT. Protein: CATSERDPQYF.

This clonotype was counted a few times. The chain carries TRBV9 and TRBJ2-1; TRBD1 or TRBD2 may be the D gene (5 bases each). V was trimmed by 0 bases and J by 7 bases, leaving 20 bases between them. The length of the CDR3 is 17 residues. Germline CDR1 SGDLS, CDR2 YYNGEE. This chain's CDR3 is CASSVGREGPRKNEQFF. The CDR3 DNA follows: TGTGCCAGCAGCGTAGGCCGCGAGGGACCGAGGAAGAATGAGCAGTTCTTC.

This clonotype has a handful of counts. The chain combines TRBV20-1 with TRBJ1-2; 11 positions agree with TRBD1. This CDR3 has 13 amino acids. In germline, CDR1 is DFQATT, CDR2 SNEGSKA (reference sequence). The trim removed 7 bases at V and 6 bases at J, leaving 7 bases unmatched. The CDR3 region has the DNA TGCAGTGTCCCCGGACAGGGGGCAAATGGCTACACCTTC. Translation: CSVPGQGANGYTF.

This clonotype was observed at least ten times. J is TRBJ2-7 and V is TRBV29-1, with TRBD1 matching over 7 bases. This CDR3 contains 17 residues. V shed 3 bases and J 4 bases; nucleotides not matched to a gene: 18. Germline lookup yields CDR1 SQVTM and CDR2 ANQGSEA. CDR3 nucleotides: TGCAGCGTTGAGGGCTTAATAAGAACAGGGGAAATGTACGAGCAGTACTTC. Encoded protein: CSVEGLIRTGEMYEQYF.

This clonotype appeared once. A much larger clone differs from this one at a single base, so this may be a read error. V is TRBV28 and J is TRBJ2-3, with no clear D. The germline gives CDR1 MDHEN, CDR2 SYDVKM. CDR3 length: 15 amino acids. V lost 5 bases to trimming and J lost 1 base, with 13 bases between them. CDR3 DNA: TGTGCCAGCAGTGTGAGTTGGGTGGGCACAGATACGCAGTATTTT. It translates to CASSVSWVGTDTQYF.

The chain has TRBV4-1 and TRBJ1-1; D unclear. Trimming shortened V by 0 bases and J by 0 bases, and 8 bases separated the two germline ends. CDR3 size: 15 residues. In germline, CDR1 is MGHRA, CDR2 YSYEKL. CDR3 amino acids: CASSQDGQMNTEAFF. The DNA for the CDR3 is TGCGCCAGCAGCCAAGACGGCCAGATGAACACTGAAGCTTTCTTT.

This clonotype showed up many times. This CDR3 is CASSVPGGNSPLHF. As DNA, the CDR3 is TGTGCCAGCAGTGTTCCGGGGGGAAATTCACCCCTCCACTTT. This chain uses TRBV2 with TRBJ1-6; weak D call: TRBD1 (5 bases). Germline CDR1 and CDR2: SNHLY and FYNNEI. V lost 4 bases, J lost 7 bases, and 11 bases lay in between. This CDR3 has 14 amino acids. Filled out from reference TRBV2 and TRBJ1-6, the complete variable domain reads EPEVTQTPSHQVTQMGQEVILRCVPISNHLYFYWYRQILGQKVEFLVSFYNNEISEKSEIFDDQFSVERPDGSNFTLKIRSTKLEDSAMYFCASSVPGGNSPLHFGNGTRLTVT.

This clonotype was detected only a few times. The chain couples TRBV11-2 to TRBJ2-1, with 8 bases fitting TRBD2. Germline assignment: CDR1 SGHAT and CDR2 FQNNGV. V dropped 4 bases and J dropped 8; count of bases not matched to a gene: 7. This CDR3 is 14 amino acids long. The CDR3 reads CASSSEGLVDEQFF. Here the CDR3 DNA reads TGTGCCAGCAGCTCCGAGGGACTAGTGGATGAGCAGTTCTTC.

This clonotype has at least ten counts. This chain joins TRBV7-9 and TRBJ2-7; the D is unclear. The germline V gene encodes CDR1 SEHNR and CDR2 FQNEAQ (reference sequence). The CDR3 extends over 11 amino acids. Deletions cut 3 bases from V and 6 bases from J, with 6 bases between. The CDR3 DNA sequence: TGTGCCAGCAGCTTCCCGCCCGAGCAGTACTTC. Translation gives CASSFPPEQYF.

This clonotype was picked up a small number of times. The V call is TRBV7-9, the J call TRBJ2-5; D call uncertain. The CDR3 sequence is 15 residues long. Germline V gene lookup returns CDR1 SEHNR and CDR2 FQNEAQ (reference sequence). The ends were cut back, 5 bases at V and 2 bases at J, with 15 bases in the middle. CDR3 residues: CASSPRLSTQETQYF. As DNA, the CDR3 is TGTGCCAGCAGCCCCCGGCTTAGCACACAAGAGACCCAGTACTTC.

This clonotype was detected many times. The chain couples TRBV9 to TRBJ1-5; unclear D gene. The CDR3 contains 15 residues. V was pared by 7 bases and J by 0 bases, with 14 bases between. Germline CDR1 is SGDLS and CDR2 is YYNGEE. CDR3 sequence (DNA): TGTGCCAGCTCCCCCTCCGTTAATAGCAATCAGCCCCAGCATTTT. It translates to CASSPSVNSNQPQHF.

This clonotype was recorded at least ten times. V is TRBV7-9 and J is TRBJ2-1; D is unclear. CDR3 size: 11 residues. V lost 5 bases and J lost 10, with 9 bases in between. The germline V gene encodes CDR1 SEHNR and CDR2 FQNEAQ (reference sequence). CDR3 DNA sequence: TGTGCCAGCAGCGCAGCCCCGGAGCAGTTCTTC. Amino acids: CASSAAPEQFF.

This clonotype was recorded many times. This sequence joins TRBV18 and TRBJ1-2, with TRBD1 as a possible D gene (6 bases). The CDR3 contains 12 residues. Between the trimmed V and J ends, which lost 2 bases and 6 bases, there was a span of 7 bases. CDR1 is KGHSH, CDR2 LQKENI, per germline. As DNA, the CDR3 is TGTGCCAGCTCACCATCAGGGGATGGCTACACCTTC. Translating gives CASSPSGDGYTF. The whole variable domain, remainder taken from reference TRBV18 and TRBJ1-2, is NAGVMQNPRHLVRRRGQEARLRCSPMKGHSHVYWYRQLPEEGLKFMVYLQKENIIDESGMPKERFSAEFPKEGPSILRIQQVVRGDSAAYFCASSPSGDGYTFGSGTRLTVV.

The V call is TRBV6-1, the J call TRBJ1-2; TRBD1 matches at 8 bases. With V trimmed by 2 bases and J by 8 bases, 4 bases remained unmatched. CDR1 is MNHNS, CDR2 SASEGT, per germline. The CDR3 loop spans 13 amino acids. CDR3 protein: CASSEQGARGYTF. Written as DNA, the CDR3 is TGTGCCAGCAGTGAACAGGGGGCGCGGGGCTACACCTTC.

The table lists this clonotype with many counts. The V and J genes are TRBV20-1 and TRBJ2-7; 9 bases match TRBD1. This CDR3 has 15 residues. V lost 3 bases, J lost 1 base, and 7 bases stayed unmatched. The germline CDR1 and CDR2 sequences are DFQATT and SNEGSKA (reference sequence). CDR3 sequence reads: CSARTPGTGSYEQYF. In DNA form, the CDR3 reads TGCAGTGCTAGGACTCCCGGGACAGGGTCCTACGAGCAGTACTTC.

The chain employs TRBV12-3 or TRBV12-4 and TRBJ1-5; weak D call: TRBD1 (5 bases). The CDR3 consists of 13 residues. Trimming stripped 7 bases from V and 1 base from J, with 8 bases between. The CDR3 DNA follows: TGTGCCAGCACAGGGATAAGCAATCAGCCCCAGCATTTT. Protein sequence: CASTGISNQPQHF.

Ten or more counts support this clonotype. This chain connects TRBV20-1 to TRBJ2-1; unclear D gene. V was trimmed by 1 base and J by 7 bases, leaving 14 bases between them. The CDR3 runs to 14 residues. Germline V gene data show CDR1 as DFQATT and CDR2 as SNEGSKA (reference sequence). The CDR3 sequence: CSARAPQESNEQFF. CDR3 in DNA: TGCAGTGCTAGAGCCCCCCAGGAATCGAATGAGCAGTTCTTC.

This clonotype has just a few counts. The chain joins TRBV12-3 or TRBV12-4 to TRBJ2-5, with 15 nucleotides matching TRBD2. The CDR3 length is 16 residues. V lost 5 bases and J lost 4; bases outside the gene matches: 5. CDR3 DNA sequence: TGTGCCAGCAGTAACTCGGGACTAGCGGGAGGAGAGACCCAGTACTTC. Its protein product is CASSNSGLAGGETQYF.

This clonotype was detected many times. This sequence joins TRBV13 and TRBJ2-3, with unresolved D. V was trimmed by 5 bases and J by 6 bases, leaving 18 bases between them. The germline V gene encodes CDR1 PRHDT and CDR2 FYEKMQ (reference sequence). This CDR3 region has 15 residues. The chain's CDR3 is CASSPPSTTFDTQYF. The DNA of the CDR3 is TGTGCCAGCAGCCCGCCCTCGACAACCTTCGATACGCAGTATTTT.

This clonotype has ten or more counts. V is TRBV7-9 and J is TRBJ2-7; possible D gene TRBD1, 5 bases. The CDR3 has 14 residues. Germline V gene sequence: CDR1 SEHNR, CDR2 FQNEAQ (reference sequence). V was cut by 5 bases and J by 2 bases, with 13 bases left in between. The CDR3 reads CASSAHDRTYEQYF. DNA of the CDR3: TGTGCCAGCAGCGCCCACGACAGAACCTACGAGCAGTACTTC.

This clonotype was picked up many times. The CDR3: CAIGQNTDTQYF. Written as DNA, the CDR3 is TGTGCCATCGGACAGAACACAGATACGCAGTATTTT. The gene calls are TRBV10-3 and TRBJ2-3, with D tentatively TRBD1 (6 bases). The CDR3 runs to 12 residues. Germline lookup yields CDR1 ENHRY and CDR2 SYGVKD. V gave up 8 bases and J gave up 2 bases, with 8 bases separating them.

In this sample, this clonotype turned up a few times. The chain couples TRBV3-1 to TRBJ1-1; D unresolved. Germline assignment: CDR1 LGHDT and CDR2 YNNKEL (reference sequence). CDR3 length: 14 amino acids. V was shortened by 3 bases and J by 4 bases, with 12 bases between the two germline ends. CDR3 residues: CASSQEPRSTEAFF. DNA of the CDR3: TGTGCCAGCAGCCAGGAGCCCAGGAGCACTGAAGCTTTCTTT.

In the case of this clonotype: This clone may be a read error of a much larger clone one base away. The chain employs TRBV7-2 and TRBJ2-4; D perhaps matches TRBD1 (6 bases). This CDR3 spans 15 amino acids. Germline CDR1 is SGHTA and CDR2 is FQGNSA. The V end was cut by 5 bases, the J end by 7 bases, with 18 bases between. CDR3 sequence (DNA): TGTGCCAGCAGCCTTAACCGGGACAACTGTAACATTCAGTACTTC. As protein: CASSLNRDNCNIQYF.

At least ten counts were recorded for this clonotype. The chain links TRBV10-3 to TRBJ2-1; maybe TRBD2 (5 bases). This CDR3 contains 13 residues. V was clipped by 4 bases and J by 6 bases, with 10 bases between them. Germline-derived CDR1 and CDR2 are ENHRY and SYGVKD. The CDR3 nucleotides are TGTGCCATCAGTGCAACCGGGGTCAATGAGCAGTTCTTC. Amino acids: CAISATGVNEQFF.